What follows describes a single T cell receptor beta chain. Per the original methods: Reference gene primer amplification in the assay estimated nucleated cell counts. TCRdb keeps only in-frame clones here, not all; method: immunoSEQ multiplex PCR. For V, J and clone size, that table is used; D and trimming come from the DNA. This sample yields about 170,000 clones, of which around 89% are seen a single time; over 2% belongs to the top ten. This sample is drawn from a study of blood T cell repertoires in COVID-19. Overall study context: From the United States, Italy and Spain came samples of acute and convalescent COVID-19. T cells, B-cell-depleted T cells, or PBMCs supplied cDNA or gDNA.

The CDR3 is made up of 15 amino acids. V dropped 2 bases and J dropped 5; count of bases not matched to a gene: 8. CDR1 and CDR2 from the germline V gene are SGDLS and YYNGEE. The chain has TRBV9 and TRBJ2-3, with 7 bases identical to TRBD1. The receptor's source is a man in his fifties or sixties who had recovered from COVID-19. The sequencing input was peripheral blood. The CDR3 DNA reads as TGTGCCAGCAGCGTCCAGGGGGAGCGGCGAGATACGCAGTATTTT. Its translation is CASSVQGERRDTQYF.